This T cell receptor (beta chain) is drawn from a study of blood T cell repertoires in COVID-19. Study-wide background: T cells, B-cell-depleted T cells, or PBMCs provided the cDNA or gDNA that served as material.

The protocol was immunoSEQ multiplex PCR, while the TCRdb copy is restricted to in-frame clones and leaves out a portion. The data hold about 150,000 clones, with around 89% observed a single time. The junction had 10 bases not matched to a gene; V was cut back by 6 bases and J by 8 bases. CDR1 is MNHEY, CDR2 SVGAGI, per germline. The CDR3 spans 15 residues. This clone came up a few times. Different DNA sequences within this sample yield the same CDR3. V is TRBV6-5 and J is TRBJ1-6, with 7 bases matching TRBD1. This sequence originates from a man in his 60s with active or convalescent COVID-19. Sequenced sample: peripheral blood. CDR3 in amino acids: CASSLDRVGDSPLHF. The CDR3 DNA sequence: TGTGCCAGCAGCCTAGACAGGGTAGGGGATTCACCCCTCCACTTT.